Following are 21 T cell receptor beta chains from one sample sequenced in a study of cytomegalovirus exposure and HLA in healthy donors. A multiplex PCR was run with 60 Vbeta primers and 13 Jbeta primers. Clones were sequenced by immunoSEQ multiplex PCR, and TCRdb holds only the in-frame ones, with some missing. The top ten hold under 2% of the sample, which has around 100,000 clones, approximately 80% seen once. The sequenced material came from PBMCs. Receptors were obtained from a woman between 40 and 50 years old in good health and CMV-seronegative.

The table lists this clone with a few counts. The chain has TRBV7-6 and TRBJ2-2; D call uncertain. The CDR3 sequence is 13 residues long. The V gene lost 5 bases and the J gene lost 4 bases, with 8 bases spanning the gap. Per the germline V gene, CDR1 is SGHVS and CDR2 is FNYEAQ. CDR3 bases: TGTGCCAGCAGCGGCGACTTCACCGGGGAGCTGTTTTTT. It specifies CASSGDFTGELFF. The full variable domain, rest sourced from reference TRBV7-6 and TRBJ2-2, is GAGVSQSPRYKVTKRGQDVALRCDPISGHVSLYWYRQALGQGPEFLTYFNYEAQQDKSGLPNDRFSAERPEGSISTLTIQRTEQRDSAMYRCASSGDFTGELFFGEGSRLTVL.

The chain recombines TRBV7-3 with TRBJ1-1; D is ambiguous. The CDR3 spans 11 residues. Trimming removed 5 bases at V and 12 bases at J, with 13 bases between. The V gene's germline CDR1 is SGHTA and CDR2 FQGTGA. CDR3 sequence: CASSPSCLSFF. The CDR3 DNA is TGTGCCAGCAGCCCATCGTGCCTATCTTTCTTT.

This sequence joins TRBV4-1 and TRBJ2-3, with D uncertain. The germline V gene encodes CDR1 MGHRA and CDR2 YSYEKL. The CDR3 runs to 15 residues. V lost 4 bases to trimming and J lost 1 base, with 12 bases between them. The CDR3 DNA is TGCGCCAGCAGCCCTGCTCTTAGTCGCACAGATACGCAGTATTTT. As protein: CASSPALSRTDTQYF.

This clone was recorded once. The junction does not match germline at one end; this may be a read error. This chain joins TRBV7-9 and TRBJ2-5; D remains ambiguous. Looked up from germline, CDR1 is SEHNR and CDR2 is FQNEAQ (reference sequence). The CDR3 is 11 amino acids. CDR3 sequence reads: CSSSREETQYF. The DNA for the CDR3 is TGTTCCAGCAGCCGAGAAGAGACCCAGTACTTC.

This clone was detected once. This chain links TRBV7-2 with TRBJ2-5, with TRBD1 identical over 10 bases. The J call may be faulty, since TRBJ2-7 better matches the DNA end. The germline CDR1 and CDR2 sequences are SGHTA and FQGNSA. The CDR3 runs to 14 residues. CDR3 coding DNA: TGTGCCAGCAGCTCCCGACAGGGGGCAGTCGAGCAGTACTTC. Amino acids: CASSSRQGAVEQYF.

The chain carries TRBV5-1 and TRBJ1-5, with a possible D match to TRBD1 (5 bases). Between the trimmed V and J ends, which lost 0 bases and 5 bases, there was a span of 9 bases. The CDR3 is 14 amino acids. Germline V gene lookup returns CDR1 SGHRS and CDR2 YFSETQ. The CDR3 reads CASSLDGADQPQHF. The CDR3, as DNA: TGCGCCAGCAGCTTGGATGGGGCAGATCAGCCCCAGCATTTT.

The J gene is TRBJ1-2, the V gene TRBV15, with TRBD1 matching 7 bases. There are 21 residues in the CDR3. Germline V gives CDR1 LNHNV, CDR2 YYDKDF (reference sequence). The junction had 27 bases not matched to a gene; V was cut back by 0 bases and J by 8 bases. The CDR3 sequence is CATSRDGGTGTENEDLSGYTF. CDR3 nucleotide sequence: TGTGCCACCAGCAGAGATGGGGGAACCGGGACAGAAAACGAGGATCTAAGCGGCTACACCTTC.

V usage is TRBV19 and J usage is TRBJ2-5; 8 bases match TRBD1. The CDR3 has 17 amino acids. V lost 4 bases to trimming and J lost 11 bases; unmatched junction nucleotides: 21. CDR1 and CDR2 (germline): LNHDA, SQIVND (reference sequence). The CDR3 region has the DNA TGTGCCAGTAGTACGGGGTCCTGGACAGGGAAATTTGGGGAGCAGTACTTC. The encoded protein is CASSTGSWTGKFGEQYF.

This chain connects TRBV4-1 to TRBJ2-1; tentatively, D is TRBD2 (6 bases). The CDR3 runs 17 residues. Germline values: CDR1 MGHRA, CDR2 YSYEKL. V was pared by 0 bases and J by 8 bases, with 20 bases between. The CDR3 nucleotides read TGCGCCAGCAGCCAAGATAGCGCGTCGTTGCGGAGGGATGAGCAGTTCTTC. This gives the protein CASSQDSASLRRDEQFF.

The rearrangement links TRBV28 to TRBJ2-3, with 7 nucleotides matching TRBD2. Germline V gives CDR1 MDHEN, CDR2 SYDVKM. CDR3 size: 15 residues. V dropped 5 bases and J dropped 3; count of bases not matched to a gene: 8. CDR3: CASSPLAGVTDTQYF. The CDR3 nucleotides are TGTGCCAGCAGTCCCCTCGCGGGAGTTACAGATACGCAGTATTTT. The entire variable domain, with the rest obtained from reference TRBV28 and TRBJ2-3, is as follows: DVKVTQSSRYLVKRTGEKVFLECVQDMDHENMFWYRQDPGLGLRLIYFSYDVKMKEKGDIPEGYSVSREKKERFSLILESASTNQTSMYLCASSPLAGVTDTQYFGPGTRLTVL.

This clone was seen once. The V call is TRBV5-4, the J call TRBJ2-7, with D possibly being TRBD2 (5 bases). The CDR3 sequence is 12 residues long. The V end was cut by 0 bases, the J end by 7 bases, with 8 bases between. Germline V gives CDR1 SGHNT, CDR2 YYREEE (reference sequence). This CDR3 reads CASSLASGEQYF. The CDR3 nucleotides are TGTGCCAGCAGCTTGGCTTCGGGAGAGCAGTACTTC. Combining the CDR3 with reference TRBV5-4 and TRBJ2-7 gives the whole variable domain ETGVTQSPTHLIKTRGQQVTLRCSSQSGHNTVSWYQQALGQGPQFIFQYYREEENGRGNFPPRFSGLQFPNYSSELNVNALELDDSALYLCASSLASGEQYFGPGTRLTVT.

The chain employs TRBV27 and TRBJ2-2; D is possibly TRBD2 (5 bases). This CDR3 has 15 amino acids. V was shortened by 0 bases and J by 5 bases, with 10 bases between the two germline ends. Per the germline V gene, CDR1 is MNHEY and CDR2 is SMNVEV (reference sequence). The chain's CDR3 is CASSLSSGFTGELFF. For the CDR3, the DNA is TGTGCCAGCAGTTTATCATCGGGGTTTACCGGGGAGCTGTTTTTT.

The chain links TRBV7-9 to TRBJ2-5; D unresolved. The DNA matches TRBJ2-7 better at its end, which makes the J call doubtful. Per germline, CDR1 SEHNR and CDR2 FQNEAQ (reference sequence). There are 11 residues in the CDR3. The DNA for the CDR3 is TGTGCCAGCAGCTCTACCACCGAGCAGTACTTC. Protein product: CASSSTTEQYF.

The genes are TRBV2 and TRBJ1-2, with 8 bases identical to TRBD1. Losses at the gene ends were 6 bases for V and 7 bases for J; bases not matched to a gene: 13. The CDR3 is made up of 15 amino acids. CDR1 and CDR2 from the germline V gene are SNHLY and FYNNEI. The CDR3 DNA is TGTGCCAGCAGCGTGACAGGGGCTACGTTGAGTGGCTACACCTTC. Translation gives CASSVTGATLSGYTF.

The table lists this clone with a count of one. The CDR3: CASSRDFQIGPGHF. CDR3 in DNA: TGTGCCAGCTCACGGGACTTCCAAATCGGTCCGGGGCATTTT. The chain has TRBV18 and TRBJ1-5; D perhaps matches TRBD1 (5 bases). The germline V gene encodes CDR1 KGHSH and CDR2 LQKENI. Trimming shortened V by 4 bases and J by 15 bases, and 22 bases separated the two germline ends. The CDR3 runs 14 residues.

The V and J genes are TRBV6-6 and TRBJ2-2; D is uncertain. Germline CDR1 is MNHNY and CDR2 is SVGAGI (reference sequence). Trimming left V 6 bases short and J 6 bases short, with 14 bases between. The CDR3 is made up of 14 amino acids. The CDR3: CASRDAGLSGELFF. Written as DNA, the CDR3 is TGTGCCAGCAGAGACGCAGGTCTCTCCGGGGAGCTGTTTTTT.

The gene calls are TRBV7-2 and TRBJ2-7; 8 nucleotides match TRBD1. The CDR3 runs 16 residues. After removal of 2 bases from V and 5 bases from J, the junction contained 11 bases not matched to a gene. Germline values: CDR1 SGHTA, CDR2 FQGNSA. CDR3 bases: TGTGCCAGCAGCTTATACGGTTCCAGGGGGCCCCACGAGCAGTACTTC. Its protein is CASSLYGSRGPHEQYF.

This clone was recorded a few times. The V and J genes are TRBV14 and TRBJ2-1, with D maybe TRBD2 (6 bases). Germline V gene sequence: CDR1 SGHDN, CDR2 FVKESK. This CDR3 has 15 amino acids. V was pared by 1 base and J by 3 bases, with 10 bases between. The CDR3 here is CASSQVAAFYNEQFF. CDR3 DNA sequence: TGTGCCAGCAGCCAAGTAGCGGCCTTCTACAATGAGCAGTTCTTC.

This clone has more than one count but fewer than ten. The V gene is TRBV15, the J gene TRBJ2-1, with D possibly TRBD2 on 5 matching bases. CDR1 LNHNV and CDR2 YYDKDF come from the germline V gene (reference sequence). Trimming left V 0 bases short and J 0 bases short, with 12 bases between. The CDR3 has 17 amino acids. CDR3 in amino acids: CATSRDRSGSSYNEQFF. The DNA for the CDR3 is TGTGCCACCAGCAGAGATCGCTCGGGAAGCTCCTACAATGAGCAGTTCTTC. Complete variable domain (other parts from reference TRBV15 and TRBJ2-1): DAMVIQNPRYQVTQFGKPVTLSCSQTLNHNVMYWYQQKSSQAPKLLFHYYDKDFNNEADTPDNFQSRRPNTSFCFLDIRSPGLGDTAMYLCATSRDRSGSSYNEQFFGPGTRLTVL.

The chain couples TRBV7-3 to TRBJ1-2; TRBD1 matches 7 bases. V dropped 5 bases and J dropped 7; count of bases not matched to a gene: 7. The germline V gene has CDR1 SGHTA and CDR2 FQGTGA. CDR3 length equals 13 residues. For the CDR3, the DNA is TGTGCCAGCAGCCCACAGGGGTTCCGTGGCTACACCTTC. It specifies CASSPQGFRGYTF.

This chain joins TRBV7-2 and TRBJ2-7; 8 positions match TRBD2. V was clipped by 7 bases and J by 4 bases; unmatched bases: 9. CDR3 size: 14 residues. Germline V gene sequence: CDR1 SGHTA, CDR2 FQGNSA. The CDR3 region is CASNRAGDKYEQYF. The CDR3 DNA follows: TGTGCCAGCAACCGAGCGGGAGATAAGTACGAGCAGTACTTC.